These T cell receptor beta chains were read from a single sample in a study of OX40 agonist ivuxolimab in advanced cancers. Measured with immunoSEQ multiplex PCR; TCRdb has only the in-frame clones, and not every one. The sample shows about 67,000 clones, approximately 90% of them seen only once. Material: CD4+ or CD8+ T cells sorted from blood, obtained in a trial of the OX40 agonist ivuxolimab. The receptors derive from an adult with an advanced solid tumor such as melanoma, head and neck, liver or kidney cancer. Both conserved end residues are part of each CDR3. A D gene is named only where the DNA matches it firmly. Clone size appears in some rows only: once, few, many, or a class for an expanded clone.

V gene	CDR3 length	clone size	D gene	J gene	CDR3 protein	CDR3 DNA
TRBV7-6	14	NA	TRBD1	TRBJ1-4	CASSLGQGNEKLFF	TGTGCCAGCAGCTTAGGACAGGGTAATGAAAAACTGTTTTTT
TRBV5-1	13	few	NA	TRBJ1-2	CASRDQGLNGYTF	TGCGCCAGCCGGGACCAGGGGTTGAATGGCTACACCTTC
TRBV18	14	NA	NA	TRBJ1-3	CASSQGGSGNTIYF	TGTGCCAGCTCACAAGGGGGATCTGGAAACACCATATATTTT
TRBV2	17	NA	TRBD2	TRBJ2-1	CASSDSGGRALRSGEFF	TGTGCCAGCAGTGATAGCGGCGGGAGGGCCCTGCGATCTGGGGAGTTCTTC
TRBV6-5	14	NA	NA	TRBJ2-7	CASSPDRTFDEQYF	TGTGCCAGCAGCCCCGACAGGACTTTCGACGAGCAGTACTTC
TRBV28	13	NA	NA	TRBJ2-7	CASSLRSPGEQYF	TGTGCCAGCAGTTTACGCTCCCCTGGCGAGCAGTACTTC
TRBV7-9	15	NA	NA	TRBJ2-2	CASSPEDGSTGELFF	TGTGCCAGCAGCCCAGAGGACGGATCCACCGGGGAGCTGTTTTTT
TRBV5-6	14	once	NA	TRBJ2-3	CASSLTEGADTQYF	TGTGCCAGCAGCTTGACGGAGGGGGCAGATACGCAGTATTTT
TRBV19	15	NA	TRBD1	TRBJ2-7	CASSLTGESSYEQYF	TGTGCCAGTAGCCTGACAGGGGAGAGCTCCTACGAGCAGTACTTC
TRBV12-5	13	NA	NA	TRBJ1-2	CASGSWTVYGYTF	TGTGCTAGTGGTTCCTGGACGGTCTATGGCTACACCTTC
TRBV2	15	NA	NA	TRBJ2-7	CASSVPQGVTYEQYF	TGTGCCAGCAGTGTCCCACAGGGAGTAACCTACGAGCAGTACTTC
TRBV2	14	once	TRBD1	TRBJ1-2	CASSDRGLTYGYTF	TGTGCCAGCAGTGACAGGGGGCTGACCTATGGCTACACCTTC
TRBV6-1	14	once	NA	TRBJ2-1	CASSEGQGFQEQFF	TGTGCCAGCAGTGAAGGTCAGGGCTTTCAAGAGCAGTTCTTC
TRBV11-3	16	NA	TRBD2	TRBJ2-3	CASSRGLAGSTDTQYF	TGTGCCAGCAGCCGAGGGCTAGCGGGGAGCACAGATACGCAGTATTTT
TRBV7-9	15	NA	TRBD2	TRBJ2-2	CASSSSGGASGELFF	TGTGCCAGCAGCTCTAGCGGGGGGGCCTCCGGGGAGCTGTTTTTT
TRBV11-3	13	NA	NA	TRBJ1-1	CASSPRGNTEAFF	TGTGCCAGCAGCCCGAGGGGGAACACTGAAGCTTTCTTT
TRBV5-1	14	once	NA	TRBJ1-2	CASSWGTANYGYTF	TGCGCCAGCAGCTGGGGGACCGCTAACTATGGCTACACCTTC
TRBV7-9	13	NA	NA	TRBJ1-1	CASSLLIGSEAFF	TGTGCCAGCAGCTTATTAATTGGCTCCGAAGCTTTCTTT
TRBV5-4	16	NA	NA	TRBJ2-2	CASSLFAGIDTGELFF	TGTGCCAGCAGCTTGTTTGCGGGGATCGACACCGGGGAGCTGTTTTTT
TRBV7-2	16	NA	NA	TRBJ1-5	CASSPGAGSGNQPQHF	TGTGCCAGCAGCCCAGGGGCAGGGTCGGGCAATCAGCCCCAGCATTTT
TRBV10-3	14	NA	TRBD2	TRBJ2-1	CAISEKSGSNEQFF	TGTGCCATCAGTGAAAAAAGCGGGAGTAATGAGCAGTTCTTC
TRBV6-4	15	once	NA	TRBJ2-1	CASSDRGGSYNEQFF	TGTGCCAGCAGTGACAGGGGGGGCTCCTACAATGAGCAGTTCTTC
TRBV28	14	few	NA	TRBJ1-4	CASKAGTANEKLFF	TGTGCCAGCAAGGCGGGGACGGCGAATGAAAAACTGTTTTTT
TRBV28	12	NA	NA	TRBJ1-1	CASGPPWTEAFF	TGTGCCAGCGGACCCCCTTGGACTGAAGCTTTCTTT
TRBV29-1	13	NA	NA	TRBJ2-5	CSVVQRPQETQYF	TGCAGCGTTGTACAGAGACCCCAAGAGACCCAGTACTTC
TRBV11-2	15	NA	NA	TRBJ1-4	CASSLIRSAYEKLFF	TGTGCCAGCAGCTTAATTAGGTCTGCTTATGAAAAACTGTTTTTT
TRBV19	14	NA	TRBD2	TRBJ2-1	CASRHSGGRNEQFF	TGTGCCAGTAGGCATAGCGGGGGAAGGAATGAGCAGTTCTTC
TRBV28	15	few	TRBD2	TRBJ2-7	CASSRLAGQVYEQYF	TGTGCCAGCAGTAGGCTAGCGGGGCAAGTCTACGAGCAGTACTTC
TRBV2	12	NA	NA	TRBJ1-2	CASSEGLRGYTF	TGTGCCAGCAGTGAAGGACTTCGGGGCTACACCTTC
TRBV27	16	NA	NA	TRBJ2-5	CASRLGAGGGGETQYF	TGTGCCAGCAGACTAGGGGCAGGAGGGGGTGGTGAGACCCAGTACTTC